This paragraph reports one T cell receptor (beta chain). Only in-frame clones appear in the TCRdb table, and some are missing; sequencing was by immunoSEQ multiplex PCR. The data show 210,000 or so clones, almost 90% seen once. The record originates from a study of blood T cell repertoires in COVID-19. On the study more broadly: Nucleic acid was either cDNA or gDNA, and it came from T cells, B-cell-depleted T cells, or PBMCs.

Germline loops: CDR1 MNHEY, CDR2 SMNVEV (reference sequence). Trimming stripped 2 bases from V and 4 bases from J, with 6 bases between. The CDR3 is 13 residues long. The specimen sequenced was peripheral blood. V gene TRBV27 combines with J gene TRBJ1-5; D gene uncertain. The TCR originated in a man aged 45-65 years with acute or convalescent COVID-19. This chain's CDR3 is CASSLQVNQPQHF. In DNA, the CDR3 is TGTGCCAGCAGTTTACAGGTAAATCAGCCCCAGCATTTT.